This T cell receptor (beta chain) was retrieved from a study of T cell responses to AZD1222 COVID-19 vaccine. Study at large: Timing groups of about 4 and about 12 weeks for second doses were pooled. Regarding the study as a whole: Close to half of all spike-specific TCRs reportedly target regions of the variants that are unmutated. Seropositive at baseline were only a handful of AZD1222 recipients. Mostly white British, mostly female donors; authors suggested clonal diversity may be underestimated.

This table comes from immunoSEQ multiplex PCR, and its TCRdb copy is limited to in-frame clones, with some not included. The repertoire has about 60,000 clones, more than 75% of them found once; the top ten carry around 17%. Regarding this clone: Its antigen is as yet unknown.

From germline, CDR1 is LGHDT and CDR2 YNNKEL (reference sequence). CDR3 length equals 13 residues. V was shortened by 0 bases and J by 7 bases, with 4 bases between the two germline ends. This clonotype originated in an adult in good health. V and J are TRBV3-1 (or the pseudogene TRBV3-2) and TRBJ1-6, with no clear D. Sequences were derived from peripheral blood, sampled on day 0 of AZD1222 vaccination. CDR3 sequence: CASSQDINSPLHF. CDR3 sequence (DNA): TGTGCCAGCAGCCAAGATATAAATTCACCCCTCCACTTT.